A single sample is the source of the 18 T cell receptor beta chains below, sequenced in a study of tumor-infiltrating lymphocytes in primary liver carcinoma. From 500 ng of total RNA, TCR beta-specific cDNA was reverse-transcribed using a constant-region primer. ARM-PCR, slightly modified, supplied the TCR beta libraries through three nested multiplex PCR rounds. TRBV1-TRBV30 forward primers paired with a C-beta reverse primer were used in the first two PCR rounds, which ran approximately 10 cycles each. TCRdb fed the multiplex PCR reads into MiXCR, producing one record per CDR3 protein. The top ten hold roughly a quarter of the sample, which has about 50,000 distinct CDR3 sequences, around 77% seen once. Scientists recovered RNA and DNA together from around 20-30 mg of unsorted bulk tissue. Sequencing used liver tumor tissue from sampling region 5. Indicated subset: tumor region T5, tumor centre. The receptor source for this set is a middle-aged man with primary liver carcinoma and hepatitis B virus infection.

Comment on this clonotype: The junction and the germline gene differ at one end; a read error may be behind it. V gene TRBV11-3 combines with J gene TRBJ1-5; D gene ambiguous. The CDR3 consists of 15 residues. Germline V gene lookup returns CDR1 SGHNT and CDR2 YENEEA. As DNA, the CDR3 is TGTGCCAACAGCTTAGATCTGGGAGTGGCTCAACCCCAGCATTTT. Its translation is CANSLDLGVAQPQHF.

This clonotype was counted once. An end of the junction differs from the germline gene, which may be a read error. CDR3 residues: CVSRPGRGGTDTQYF. In DNA form, the CDR3 reads TGTGTCAGCAGACCCGGAAGGGGAGGCACAGATACGCAGTATTTT. V gene TRBV11-3 combines with J gene TRBJ2-3; either TRBD1 or TRBD2 may supply D (5 bases each). Germline V CDR1 and CDR2: SGHNT, YENEEA. The CDR3 covers 15 residues.

J is TRBJ1-3 and V is TRBV4-1; possibly TRBD1 for D (6 bases). This CDR3 is 17 amino acids long. Germline V gives CDR1 MGHRA, CDR2 YSYEKL. With 4 bases removed from V and 3 bases from J, the gap between germline ends came to 19 bases. The CDR3 sequence: CASSRQGHLSFGNTIYF. The CDR3 nucleotides are TGCGCCAGCAGCCGCCAGGGACACCTCAGCTTTGGAAACACCATATATTTT.

The table lists this clonotype with a count of one. This chain joins TRBV11-1 and TRBJ2-7, with D possibly TRBD2 on 6 matching bases. The CDR3 spans 15 residues. Germline assignment: CDR1 SGHAT and CDR2 FQDESV (reference sequence). The CDR3 reads CDNSLTGSGEYEQYF. CDR3 bases: TGTGACAACAGCTTAACGGGGTCGGGAGAATACGAGCAGTACTTC.

Of note for this clonotype: Just one base apart from a much larger clone, this may be a read error. The V and J genes are TRBV7-3 and TRBJ2-2; perhaps TRBD1 as D (6 bases). The germline CDR1 and CDR2 sequences are SGHTA and FQGTGA. The CDR3 has 15 residues. The CDR3 DNA is TGTGCCAGCAGCTTAAGCAGGGACAACACCGGGGAGCTGTTGTTT. Its protein is CASSLSRDNTGELLF.

Comment on this clonotype: Without the conserved terminal phenylalanine or tryptophan, this CDR3 likely stems from a read error. The gene calls are TRBV11-2 and TRBJ2-7; D possibly corresponds to TRBD1 (5 bases). V was trimmed by 8 bases and J by 0 bases, leaving 14 bases between them. CDR3 size: 14 residues. Germline CDR1 SGHAT, CDR2 FQNNGV. The CDR3 bases are TGTGCCAGCGGCTCCAACAGGAACTCCTACGAGCAGTACTTA. It codes for CASGSNRNSYEQYL.

Comments on this clonotype: Germline and junction disagree at one end, which may indicate a read error. The genes are TRBV11-2 and TRBJ2-5; no clear D gene. From germline, CDR1 is SGHAT and CDR2 FQNNGV. This CDR3 has 16 amino acids. The CDR3: CASNLGPGNLQETQYF. The CDR3 coding sequence is TGTGCCAGCAACTTAGGGCCGGGTAACCTCCAAGAGACCCAGTACTTC.

A word on this clonotype: The CDR3 carries no conserved terminal phenylalanine or tryptophan, so it likely arises from a read error. V gene TRBV28 combines with J gene TRBJ2-3; 10 bases fit TRBD2. The length of the CDR3 is 16 residues. Trimming removed 9 bases from V and 0 bases from J; junction bases left unmatched: 9. Germline V lookup: CDR1 MDHEN, CDR2 SYDVKM. CDR3 in DNA: TGTGCCAGTCTGGGAGGAGCGGGAGGGAGCACAGATACGCAGTATCTT. This encodes CASLGGAGGSTDTQYL.

Comment on this clonotype: Relative to the germline gene, one junction end is altered; a read error may explain this. The V gene is TRBV5-1, the J gene TRBJ2-5; D unresolved. Germline values: CDR1 SGHRS, CDR2 YFSETQ. The CDR3 is 15 amino acids. CDR3 sequence: CASSLAMLVQEAQYF. Written as DNA, the CDR3 is TGCGCCAGCAGCTTGGCCATGCTAGTCCAAGAGGCCCAGTACTTC.

As for this clonotype: The conserved phenylalanine or tryptophan normally closing the CDR3 is absent here, so this likely arose from a read error. No DNA is shown, since the ends of the CDR3 on it are uncertain; the CDR3 is the one TCRdb lists. This chain links TRBV7-8 with TRBJ2-7; the table assigns TRBD1, which was not confirmed against the DNA. Germline CDR1 and CDR2: SGHVS and FQNEAQ. Including both end residues, the CDR3 is 16 amino acids long. The CDR3 spells CASSSASTGGINEQHL.

The V and J genes are TRBV30 and TRBJ2-1; D might be TRBD2 (5 bases). Trimming pared 2 bases from V and 16 bases from J, leaving 21 bases between. The CDR3 totals 13 residues. In germline, CDR1 is GTSNPN, CDR2 SVGIG (reference sequence). CDR3: CAWSPIGNNGHFF. The CDR3 region has the DNA TGTGCCTGGAGTCCCATCGGGAACAATGGGCACTTCTTC.

Note on this clonotype: A much larger clone sits a single nucleotide away, making a read error possible. The chain couples TRBV28 to TRBJ2-1; 8 bases agree with TRBD2. The CDR3 is 17 residues long. Germline V gives CDR1 MDHEN, CDR2 SYDVKM. For the CDR3, the DNA is TGTGCCAGCAGTTTACCCTCCGGGACTAGAGGCTACAATGAGCAGCTCTTC. Residues: CASSLPSGTRGYNEQLF.

Comment on this clonotype: An end of the junction differs from the germline gene, which may be a read error. The chain's CDR3 is CTSGGDKTYGYTF. CDR3 nucleotides: TGTACCAGCGGAGGGGACAAGACGTATGGCTACACCTTC. J is TRBJ1-2 and V is TRBV6-5; possible D gene TRBD1, 6 bases. CDR1 and CDR2 (germline): MNHEY, SVGAGI. The CDR3 runs 13 residues.

This clonotype was detected once. The chain carries TRBV12-3 or TRBV12-4 and TRBJ2-1; D uncertain. This CDR3 spans 11 amino acids. V was trimmed by 3 bases and J by 12 bases, leaving 9 bases between them. The DNA of the CDR3 is TGTGCCAGCAGTTTGCAGGCTGGGCAGTTCTTC. Translating it yields CASSLQAGQFF.

This clonotype was counted between two and nine times. The rearrangement uses TRBV9 and TRBJ1-4; D possibly corresponds to TRBD1 (5 bases). This CDR3 is built from 14 residues. Germline V CDR1 and CDR2: SGDLS, YYNGEE. V was pared by 1 base and J by 6 bases, with 10 bases between. This chain's CDR3 is CASSVQGRDEKLFF. In nucleotides, the CDR3 is TGTGCCAGCAGCGTACAGGGACGGGATGAAAAACTGTTTTTT.

This clonotype appeared once. The CDR3 end shows no conserved phenylalanine or tryptophan, and so a read error is likely. The rearrangement joins TRBV5-4 to TRBJ2-1, with D unresolved. This CDR3 has 16 amino acids. Germline CDR1 is SGHNT and CDR2 is YYREEE (reference sequence). Deletions cut 5 bases from V and 0 bases from J, with 15 bases between. Here the CDR3 DNA reads TGTGCCAGCAGTTCCACTGCGGCTAGCTCCTACAATGAGCAGTTCATC. Amino acids: CASSSTAASSYNEQFI.

In this sample, this clonotype is large (0.1 to 1%). This chain joins TRBV11-2 and TRBJ2-1; TRBD2 matches 11 bases. V shed 4 bases and J 6 bases; nucleotides not matched to a gene: 8. Germline V gives CDR1 SGHAT, CDR2 FQNNGV. CDR3 length: 16 amino acids. CDR3 sequence (DNA): TGTGCCAGCAGCTACCCCGGGACTAGCGGTAGCAATGAGCAGTTCTTC. Amino acid sequence: CASSYPGTSGSNEQFF.

This clonotype is labeled medium-sized (0.01 to 0.1%). The chain has TRBV12-3 or TRBV12-4 and TRBJ2-5, with D maybe TRBD1 (6 bases). V was clipped by 3 bases and J by 5 bases, with 10 bases between them. There are 13 residues in the CDR3. This CDR3 is CASSLSGVETQYF. CDR3 nucleotide sequence: TGTGCCAGCAGTTTGTCAGGGGTCGAGACCCAGTACTTC.